One T cell receptor beta chain is described in this entry. The CDR3 loop spans 15 amino acids. V lost 6 bases and J lost 0; bases outside the gene matches: 5. Germline CDR1 LNHDA, CDR2 SQIVND (reference sequence). The sample belongs to a study of blood T cell repertoires in COVID-19. Original handling: Using reference gene primer amplification, nucleated cell counts were estimated. The method was immunoSEQ multiplex PCR; TCRdb's version includes in-frame clones alone and lacks a portion of them. V, J and clone size were drawn from that table, and D and trimming were deduced from the DNA. The profile shows under 200,000 clones, 80% to 90% of them singletons.

The chain links TRBV19 to TRBJ1-5; TRBD1 matches 7 bases. This clonotype originated in a man between 35 and 55 years old with acute or convalescent COVID-19. The specimen sequenced was peripheral blood. Written as DNA, the CDR3 is TGTGCCAGTAGGATCACAGGGGTTAGCAATCAGCCCCAGCATTTT. Its translation: CASRITGVSNQPQHF.